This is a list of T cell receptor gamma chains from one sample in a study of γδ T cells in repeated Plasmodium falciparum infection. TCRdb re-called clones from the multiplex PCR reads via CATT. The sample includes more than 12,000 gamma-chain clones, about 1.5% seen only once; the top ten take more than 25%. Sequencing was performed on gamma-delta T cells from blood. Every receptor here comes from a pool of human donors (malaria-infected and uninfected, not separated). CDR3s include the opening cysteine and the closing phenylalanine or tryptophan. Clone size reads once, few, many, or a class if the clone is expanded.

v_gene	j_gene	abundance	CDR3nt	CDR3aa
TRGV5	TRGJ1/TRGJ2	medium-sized	TGTGCCACCTGGGACCGATCGAATTATTATAAGAAACTCTTT	CATWDRSNYYKKLF
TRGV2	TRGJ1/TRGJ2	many	TGTGCCACCTGGGACCAACGGGGTTATAAGAAACTCTTT	CATWDQRGYKKLF
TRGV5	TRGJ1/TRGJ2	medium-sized	TGTGCCACCTGGGACAGGAATTATTATAAGAAACTCTTT	CATWDRNYYKKLF
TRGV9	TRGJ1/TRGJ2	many	TGTGCCTTGTGGGAGGGAACCCCTACACCTAAGAAACTCTTT	CALWEGTPTPKKLF
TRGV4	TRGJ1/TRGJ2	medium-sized	TGTGCCACCTGGGATGGGGGGGATTATAAGAAACTCTTT	CATWDGGDYKKLF
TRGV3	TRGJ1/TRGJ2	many	TGTGCCACCTGGTTGGGGTATAAGAAACTCTTT	CATWLGYKKLF
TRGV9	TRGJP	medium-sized	TGTGCCTTGTGGGAGGTGCGGGATTTACAAGAGTTGGGCAAAAAAATCAAGGTATTT	CALWEVRDLQELGKKIKVF
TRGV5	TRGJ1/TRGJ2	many	TGTGCCACCTGGGACGAGGGGTATAAGAAACTCTTT	CATWDEGYKKLF
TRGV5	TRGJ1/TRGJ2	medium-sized	TGTGCCACCTGGGACAGAACGAAGCCACCGCATAAGAAACTCTTT	CATWDRTKPPHKKLF
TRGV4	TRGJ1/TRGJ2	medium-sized	TGTGCCACCTGGTACCGCGATTATTATAAGAAACTCTTT	CATWYRDYYKKLF
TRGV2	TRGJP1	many	TGTGCCACCTGGGACGGGGATACCACTGGTTGGTTCAAGATATTT	CATWDGDTTGWFKIF
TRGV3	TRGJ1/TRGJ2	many	TGTGCCACCTGGGACAGGCAAGGATATTATAAGAAACTCTTT	CATWDRQGYYKKLF
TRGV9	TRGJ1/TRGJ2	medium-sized	TGTGCCTTGTGGGTATTCATATCGAATTATTATAAGAAACTCTTT	CALWVFISNYYKKLF
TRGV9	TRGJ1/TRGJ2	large	TGTGCCTTGTGGGACCCCACCCAAAAGGGTGTAAATTATAAGAAACTCTTT	CALWDPTQKGVNYKKLF
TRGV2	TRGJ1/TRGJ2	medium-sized	TGTGCCACCTGGGACGGGCTGAATTATTATAAGAAACTCTTT	CATWDGLNYYKKLF
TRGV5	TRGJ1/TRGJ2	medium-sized	TGTGCCACCTGGGACAGGCCTTTCGATAAGAAACTCTTT	CATWDRPFDKKLF
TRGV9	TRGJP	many	TGTGCCTTGTGGGTGGTCCGCGGTCCACTAGAGTTGGGCAAAAAAATCAAGGTATTT	CALWVVRGPLELGKKIKVF
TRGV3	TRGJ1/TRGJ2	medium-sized	TGTGCCACCTGGGACTATTATAAGAAACTCTTT	CATWDYYKKLF
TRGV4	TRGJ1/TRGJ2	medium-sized	TGTGCCACCTGGGATTCAATGAATTATTATAAGAAACTCTTT	CATWDSMNYYKKLF
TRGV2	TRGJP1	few	TGTGCCACCCGTTGGTTCAAGATATTT	CATRWFKIF
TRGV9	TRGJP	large	TGTGCCTTGTGGGAGGTCCCGCAAGAGTTGGGCAAAAAAATCAAGGTATTT	CALWEVPQELGKKIKVF
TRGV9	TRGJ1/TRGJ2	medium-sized	TGTGCCTTGTGGGAGGAATCTTATTATAAGAAACTCTTT	CALWEESYYKKLF
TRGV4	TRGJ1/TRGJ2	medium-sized	TGTGCCACCTGGGATAGGACGAATAAGAAACTCTTT	CATWDRTNKKLF
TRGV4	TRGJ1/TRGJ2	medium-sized	TGTGCCACCTGGGATGGGTCTAAGAAACTCTTT	CATWDGSKKLF
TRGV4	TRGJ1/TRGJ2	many	TGTGCCACCTGGGTCGAGAAACTCTTT	CATWVEKLF
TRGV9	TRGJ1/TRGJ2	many	TGTGCCTTGTGGGAGGTACCCTCCGTTTATTATAAGAAACTCTTT	CALWEVPSVYYKKLF
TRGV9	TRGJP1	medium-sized	TGTGCCTTGTGGGCCACTGGTTGGTTCAAGATATTT	CALWATGWFKIF
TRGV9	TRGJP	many	TGTGCCTTGTGGGAGCGTTACGGGATGGGCAAAAAAATCAAGGTATTT	CALWERYGMGKKIKVF
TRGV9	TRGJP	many	TGTGCCTTGTGGGAGGTTCCGCGGGAGTTGGGCAAAAAAATCAAGGTATTT	CALWEVPRELGKKIKVF
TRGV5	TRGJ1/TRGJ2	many	TGTGCCACCTGGGACACATTCTATTATAAGAAACTCTTT	CATWDTFYYKKLF
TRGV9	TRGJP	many	TGTGCCTTGTGGGAGGTGCATGAATCAGAGTTGGGCAAAAAAATCAAGGTATTT	CALWEVHESELGKKIKVF